These 21 T cell receptor beta chains originate from one sample sequenced in a study of human T cells and chemical hapten exposure. MiXCR, run by TCRdb on the RACE reads, gives a single entry per CDR3 protein. The table records about 42,000 distinct CDR3 sequences, over 10% of them present only once. Time point indicated: pre-sensitization, week 0. Treatment indicated: therapeutic diphenylcyclopropenone sensitization with weekly scalp DPC. Specimen: whole blood, collected in connection with sensitization to the hapten diphenylcyclopropenone (DPC). The receptors here all came from a woman between 25 and 40 years old with alopecia areata. Some clones in this sample may be carry-over from other donors' samples.

This chain uses TRBV20-1 with TRBJ2-3, with 7 bases lining up with TRBD1. Per the germline V gene, CDR1 is DFQATT and CDR2 is SNEGSKA (reference sequence). Unmatched junction bases numbered 3, after V lost 0 bases and J lost 3 bases. This CDR3 region has 14 residues. CDR3 nucleotides: TGCAGTGCTAGAGACCCAGGGGGTACAGATACGCAGTATTTT. Protein product: CSARDPGGTDTQYF.

Ten or more counts support this clonotype. One end of the junction does not line up with germline, which may come from a read error. In DNA, the CDR3 is TGTGCCAGCGGTGAAGACTATGGCTACACCTTC. This codes for CASGEDYGYTF. The gene calls are TRBV2 and TRBJ1-2; the D is unclear. The CDR3 loop spans 11 amino acids. Germline CDR1 reads SNHLY; CDR2 reads FYNNEI.

This clonotype was recorded at least ten times. This chain links TRBV28 with TRBJ2-3; 10 bases align to TRBD2. Per the germline V gene, CDR1 is MDHEN and CDR2 is SYDVKM. This CDR3 spans 16 amino acids. The trim removed 4 bases at V and 4 bases at J, leaving 8 bases unmatched. The DNA for the CDR3 is TGTGCCAGCAGTTACCCGGGACTAGCGTCTTCAGATACGCAGTATTTT. Translated, it gives CASSYPGLASSDTQYF.

This rearrangement joins TRBV11-2 to TRBJ2-7; D is uncertain. Trimming stripped 5 bases from V and 6 bases from J, with 14 bases between. CDR1 SGHAT and CDR2 FQNNGV come from the germline V gene. The CDR3 loop spans 13 amino acids. The CDR3: CASSLWISFEQYF. The CDR3 region has the DNA TGTGCCAGCAGCCTTTGGATTAGTTTCGAGCAGTACTTC.

CDR3 region: CAGAEEETQYF. In DNA, the CDR3 is TGTGCCGGGGCTGAAGAAGAGACCCAGTACTTC. The chain uses TRBV24-1 and TRBJ2-5; D perhaps matches TRBD1 (5 bases). V was trimmed by 12 bases and J by 3 bases, leaving 10 bases between them. The CDR3 has 11 residues. Looked up from germline, CDR1 is KGHDR and CDR2 is SFDVKD.

The chain has TRBV5-1 and TRBJ1-1; D unresolved. Germline-derived CDR1 and CDR2 are SGHRS and YFSETQ. Trimming took 3 bases from V and 2 from J, leaving 8 bases between them. The CDR3 spans 13 residues. The CDR3 region has the DNA TGCGCCAGCAGCTCCCCAGGTAACACTGAAGCTTTCTTT. Its protein product is CASSSPGNTEAFF.

CDR3 coding DNA: TGTGCCAGCAGAGGGGACAGCTCCTACAATGAGCAGTTCTTC. Translated, it gives CASRGDSSYNEQFF. This rearrangement joins TRBV6-2 or TRBV6-3 to TRBJ2-1; 7 nucleotides agree with TRBD1. CDR3 length: 14 residues. V lost 6 bases and J lost 0; bases outside the gene matches: 2. Germline assignment: CDR1 MNHEY and CDR2 SVGEGT.

This clonotype is medium-sized. This chain connects TRBV7-9 to TRBJ1-1, with 8 bases lining up with TRBD1. Germline CDR1 SEHNR, CDR2 FQNEAQ (reference sequence). J lost 3 bases, V lost 5 bases, and 8 bases had no gene match. The CDR3 has 15 residues. For the CDR3, the DNA is TGTGCCAGCAGCGGCCTGGACAGGGAAGACACTGAAGCTTTCTTT. It encodes CASSGLDREDTEAFF.

This clonotype was counted ten times or more. The rearrangement joins TRBV6-2 or TRBV6-3 to TRBJ2-1; 7 bases align to TRBD2. This CDR3 spans 13 amino acids. Germline CDR1 and CDR2: MNHEY and SVGEGT. V gave up 8 bases and J gave up 5 bases; unmatched junction bases: 6. Here the CDR3 reads CASGRATHNEQFF. The DNA for the CDR3 is TGTGCCAGCGGGAGGGCCACTCACAATGAGCAGTTCTTC.

This clonotype was seen at least ten times. The chain combines TRBV4-1 with TRBJ1-3; a weak D match, TRBD1 (5 bases). CDR1 is MGHRA, CDR2 YSYEKL, per germline. V gave up 4 bases and J gave up 0 bases, with 19 bases separating them. The CDR3 totals 18 residues. The CDR3 protein is CASSREGTGDFSGNTIYF. The CDR3 region has the DNA TGCGCCAGCAGCCGAGAAGGGACGGGAGACTTCTCTGGAAACACCATATATTTT.

The gene calls are TRBV19 and TRBJ1-3, with D maybe TRBD1 (5 bases). V was trimmed by 3 bases and J by 4 bases, leaving 10 bases between them. This CDR3 contains 14 residues. In germline, CDR1 is LNHDA, CDR2 SQIVND (reference sequence). The CDR3 loop is CASSMGQGGNTIYF. For the CDR3, the DNA is TGTGCCAGTAGTATGGGCCAGGGCGGAAACACCATATATTTT.

This clonotype was recorded at least ten times. The V call is TRBV28, the J call TRBJ2-2, with 8 bases identical to TRBD2. The germline gives CDR1 MDHEN, CDR2 SYDVKM. The CDR3 runs to 14 residues. Trimming took 5 bases from V and 6 from J; bases not matched to a gene: 5. CDR3 protein: CASSVSAGAGELFF. Written as DNA, the CDR3 is TGTGCCAGCAGTGTATCAGCGGGAGCCGGGGAGCTGTTTTTT.

There are many counts of this clonotype. This sequence joins TRBV12-3 or TRBV12-4 and TRBJ2-1; 7 nucleotides align to TRBD2. The CDR3 spans 15 residues. V dropped 3 bases and J dropped 4; count of bases not matched to a gene: 6. CDR3 coding DNA: TGTGCCAGCAGTTTCCGGGACTATATATACAATGAGCAGTTCTTC. Its protein product is CASSFRDYIYNEQFF.

This clonotype was found many times. J is TRBJ2-1 and V is TRBV29-1; TRBD1 matches 9 bases. V dropped 3 bases and J dropped 8; count of bases not matched to a gene: 2. This CDR3 is 12 amino acids long. CDR1 and CDR2 (germline): SQVTM, ANQGSEA. The chain's CDR3 is CSVETGGYEQFF. Here the CDR3 DNA reads TGCAGCGTTGAGACAGGGGGGTATGAGCAGTTCTTC.

This clonotype was seen a handful of times. V is TRBV7-9 and J is TRBJ2-7, with unresolved D. CDR3 length: 12 amino acids. Germline V gene sequence: CDR1 SEHNR, CDR2 FQNEAQ (reference sequence). V was clipped by 1 base and J by 4 bases, with 5 bases between them. The CDR3 reads CASSLGTYEQYF. The CDR3 DNA is TGTGCCAGCAGCTTAGGGACGTACGAGCAGTACTTC.

This clonotype has a count of ten or more. This chain links TRBV6-2 or TRBV6-3 with TRBJ2-1; TRBD2 matches at 11 bases. The germline gives CDR1 MNHEY, CDR2 SVGEGT. The J segment lost 9 bases and the V segment lost 8 bases, leaving 6 bases of the junction unmatched. The CDR3 is 13 residues long. The CDR3 coding sequence is TGTGCCAGCGGGGCTAGCGGGAGGAGTGAGCAGTTCTTC. It encodes CASGASGRSEQFF.

This clonotype turned up a few times. The gene calls are TRBV18 and TRBJ2-5; TRBD1 or TRBD2 may be the D gene (5 bases each). The CDR3 is made up of 15 amino acids. With 4 bases removed from V and 6 bases from J, the gap between germline ends came to 18 bases. The germline CDR1 and CDR2 sequences are KGHSH and LQKENI. The DNA of the CDR3 is TGTGCCAGCTCACTTAAACCCCCAGGGACGCAGACCCAGTACTTC. It specifies CASSLKPPGTQTQYF.

This clonotype came up many times. CDR3 protein: CASSLGDMSGNTIYF. The CDR3 nucleotides read TGTGCCAGCAGCTTGGGGGACATGAGCGGAAACACCATATATTTT. The chain is built from TRBV5-4 and TRBJ1-3; tentative D call: TRBD1 (6 bases). The CDR3 loop spans 15 amino acids. The ends were cut back, 0 bases at V and 4 bases at J, with 11 bases in the middle. Germline CDR1 is SGHNT and CDR2 is YYREEE (reference sequence).

Sample share makes this clonotype medium-sized (0.01 to 0.1%). This chain joins TRBV28 and TRBJ2-1; D unclear. Trimming cost V 10 bases and J 10 bases, with 14 bases left between them. The CDR3 loop spans 11 amino acids. Germline V CDR1 and CDR2: MDHEN, SYDVKM. The CDR3 sequence is CATFLLREQFF. The CDR3 DNA reads TGTGCCACCTTCCTTTTGCGAGAGCAGTTCTTC.

The table lists this clonotype with many counts. The rearrangement links TRBV10-3 to TRBJ1-2; D may be TRBD1 (5 bases). The germline V gene encodes CDR1 ENHRY and CDR2 SYGVKD. CDR3 length: 14 amino acids. The V end lost 3 bases, the J end lost 4 bases, and 12 bases lay between the germline ends. CDR3 amino acids: CAISEGAVTYGYTF. DNA of the CDR3: TGTGCCATCAGTGAAGGGGCCGTAACCTATGGCTACACCTTC.

In its sample, this clonotype was seen a few times. The chain carries TRBV6-6 and TRBJ2-1, with 9 nucleotides matching TRBD2. Trimming at V came to 6 bases and at J to 6 bases, leaving 6 bases not matched to a gene. The CDR3 totals 14 residues. CDR1 and CDR2 (germline): MNHNY, SVGAGI (reference sequence). As DNA, the CDR3 is TGTGCCAGCAGCTCACCGGGACTAGCCAATGAGCAGTTCTTC. Translation: CASSSPGLANEQFF.